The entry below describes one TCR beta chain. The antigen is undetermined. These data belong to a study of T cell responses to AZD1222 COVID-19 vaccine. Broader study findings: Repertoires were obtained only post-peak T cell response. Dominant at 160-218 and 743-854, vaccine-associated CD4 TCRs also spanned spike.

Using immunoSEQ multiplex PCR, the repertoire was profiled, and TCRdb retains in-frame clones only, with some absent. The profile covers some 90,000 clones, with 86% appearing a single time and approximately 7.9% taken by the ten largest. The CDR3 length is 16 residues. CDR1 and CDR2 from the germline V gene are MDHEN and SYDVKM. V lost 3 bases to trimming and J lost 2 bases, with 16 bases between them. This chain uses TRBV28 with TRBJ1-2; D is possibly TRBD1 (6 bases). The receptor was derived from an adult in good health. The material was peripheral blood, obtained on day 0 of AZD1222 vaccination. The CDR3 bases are TGTGCCAGCAGTTTCGCTGCAGGACAGCCAAACTATGGCTACACCTTC. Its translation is CASSFAAGQPNYGYTF.